The 8 T cell receptor beta chains reported below all come from one sample, sequenced in a study of blood T cell repertoires in COVID-19. Assay used: immunoSEQ multiplex PCR; TCRdb lists only in-frame clones, some missing. The sample holds under 200,000 clones; roughly nine tenths are singletons and the top ten take roughly 9.7%. Material: peripheral blood. The receptors originated from a woman aged 55 to 70 with COVID-19, enrolled during active disease.

This clone has a single count. V is TRBV5-1 and J is TRBJ1-3, with D possibly TRBD1 on 5 matching bases. The V end lost 3 bases, the J end lost 5 bases, and 9 bases lay between the germline ends. The CDR3 sequence is 13 residues long. Germline CDR1 SGHRS, CDR2 YFSETQ. This CDR3 reads CASSWGDRNTIYF. As DNA, the CDR3 is TGCGCCAGCAGCTGGGGGGACCGAAACACCATATATTTT.

The CDR3 nucleotides are TGTGCCAGCAGTTACCTGTTAACCGGGGAGCTGTTTTTT. Translating gives CASSYLLTGELFF. The chain uses TRBV6-2 or TRBV6-3 and TRBJ2-2; D gene uncertain. Per the germline V gene, CDR1 is MNHEY and CDR2 is SVGEGT. With 2 bases removed from V and 5 bases from J, the gap between germline ends came to 6 bases. The CDR3 is 13 residues long.

The chain recombines TRBV5-1 with TRBJ2-1, with 10 positions matching TRBD2. The CDR3 contains 16 residues. V trimming: 0 bases; J trimming: 9 bases; junction bases outside the gene matches: 9. CDR1 and CDR2 from the germline V gene are SGHRS and YFSETQ. The CDR3 coding sequence is TGCGCCAGCAGCTTGGTAACTAGCGGGATGTTAGGTGAGCAGTTCTTC. Its translation: CASSLVTSGMLGEQFF.

The chain links TRBV27 to TRBJ1-4; 7 bases agree with TRBD1. Germline V gives CDR1 MNHEY, CDR2 SMNVEV (reference sequence). J lost 3 bases, V lost 5 bases, and 15 bases had no gene match. The CDR3 runs to 18 residues. CDR3 loop: CASSPYPISQGANEKLFF. In nucleotides, the CDR3 is TGTGCCAGCAGTCCTTACCCTATCAGCCAGGGGGCTAATGAAAAACTGTTTTTT.

The V call is TRBV6-5, the J call TRBJ1-1; tentative D call: TRBD1 (6 bases). CDR3 length: 13 residues. The germline V and J ends were trimmed by 5 bases and 1 base, with 8 bases remaining between them. Germline CDR1 MNHEY, CDR2 SVGAGI. CDR3 protein: CASSQQGNTEAFF. CDR3 sequence (DNA): TGTGCCAGCAGTCAACAGGGGAACACTGAAGCTTTCTTT.

The rearrangement uses TRBV19 and TRBJ1-5; possible D gene TRBD1, 5 bases. Trimming cost V 1 base and J 2 bases, with 12 bases left between them. Germline CDR1 reads LNHDA; CDR2 reads SQIVND (reference sequence). CDR3 length: 16 amino acids. In nucleotides, the CDR3 is TGTGCCAGTAGTATAGGGAGCACGGGGGGCAATCAGCCCCAGCATTTT. Its protein is CASSIGSTGGNQPQHF.

The V and J genes are TRBV19 and TRBJ2-3; possible D gene TRBD2, 7 bases. Trimming stripped 3 bases from V and 2 bases from J, with 15 bases between. The germline V gene encodes CDR1 LNHDA and CDR2 SQIVND (reference sequence). This CDR3 contains 16 residues. For the CDR3, the DNA is TGTGCCAGTAGTATGTTCCAGGGGAGGGCCACAGATACGCAGTATTTT. This gives the protein CASSMFQGRATDTQYF.

V gene TRBV18 combines with J gene TRBJ2-7; 8 bases map to TRBD1. Germline lookup yields CDR1 KGHSH and CDR2 LQKENI. Trimming removed 4 bases from V and 2 bases from J; junction bases left unmatched: 4. CDR3 size: 14 residues. The CDR3 is CASSRGQDTYEQYF. CDR3 DNA sequence: TGTGCCAGCTCACGGGGACAGGACACCTACGAGCAGTACTTC.